This T cell receptor beta chain was observed in a study of human thymus T cells. CDR1 and CDR2 from the germline V gene are SGHDN and FVKESK. This CDR3 contains 15 residues. Trimming cost V 4 bases and J 7 bases, with 20 bases left between them. TCRdb's copy holds only in-frame clones and misses some; the assay was immunoSEQ multiplex PCR. The sample gives about 120,000 clones, about 95% of which show up once; around 0.025% is in the top ten. Resections from corrective heart surgery supplied the thymus tissue. This clone was picked up one time. The TCR sequence derives from a boy under two years old with a congenital heart defect but otherwise immunologically healthy. The sequencing input was thymus tissue. The gene calls are TRBV14 and TRBJ2-7; D is perhaps TRBD1 or TRBD2 (5 bases each). In DNA, the CDR3 is TGTGCCAGCAGCCTGAGGGGACCGGAGGATGATGAGCAGTACTTC. Amino acids: CASSLRGPEDDEQYF.